The source of this TCR beta chain is a study of PD-1 blockade in classical Hodgkin lymphoma. The study, taken as a whole, reports: Newly diagnosed patients reportedly trailed healthy donors in baseline TCR diversity. Possible causes of repertoire differences, disease activity or prior therapy, remain undefined.

Germline trimming cut 1 base from V and 3 bases from J; bases unmatched to any gene: 1. The CDR3 has 15 residues. CDR1 is MGHRA, CDR2 YSYEKL, per germline. Time point given: newly diagnosed, previously untreated cHL patient sample. CD4+ T cells were purified from thawed PBMCs by negative selection. Investigators turned to newly diagnosed, untreated classical Hodgkin lymphoma PBMCs for comparison. About this clone: What it recognizes is unknown.

The protocol was immunoSEQ multiplex PCR, while the TCRdb copy is restricted to in-frame clones and leaves out a portion. The sample carries 20,000 to 25,000 clones, roughly nine tenths recorded once. This receptor was obtained from a human donor with classical Hodgkin lymphoma. The chain joins TRBV4-1 to TRBJ2-1, with TRBD2 matching over 9 bases. The sequenced material came from CD4+ T cells from blood. CDR3 residues: CASSQGLADYNEQFF. CDR3 in DNA: TGCGCCAGCAGCCAAGGACTAGCGGACTACAATGAGCAGTTCTTC.